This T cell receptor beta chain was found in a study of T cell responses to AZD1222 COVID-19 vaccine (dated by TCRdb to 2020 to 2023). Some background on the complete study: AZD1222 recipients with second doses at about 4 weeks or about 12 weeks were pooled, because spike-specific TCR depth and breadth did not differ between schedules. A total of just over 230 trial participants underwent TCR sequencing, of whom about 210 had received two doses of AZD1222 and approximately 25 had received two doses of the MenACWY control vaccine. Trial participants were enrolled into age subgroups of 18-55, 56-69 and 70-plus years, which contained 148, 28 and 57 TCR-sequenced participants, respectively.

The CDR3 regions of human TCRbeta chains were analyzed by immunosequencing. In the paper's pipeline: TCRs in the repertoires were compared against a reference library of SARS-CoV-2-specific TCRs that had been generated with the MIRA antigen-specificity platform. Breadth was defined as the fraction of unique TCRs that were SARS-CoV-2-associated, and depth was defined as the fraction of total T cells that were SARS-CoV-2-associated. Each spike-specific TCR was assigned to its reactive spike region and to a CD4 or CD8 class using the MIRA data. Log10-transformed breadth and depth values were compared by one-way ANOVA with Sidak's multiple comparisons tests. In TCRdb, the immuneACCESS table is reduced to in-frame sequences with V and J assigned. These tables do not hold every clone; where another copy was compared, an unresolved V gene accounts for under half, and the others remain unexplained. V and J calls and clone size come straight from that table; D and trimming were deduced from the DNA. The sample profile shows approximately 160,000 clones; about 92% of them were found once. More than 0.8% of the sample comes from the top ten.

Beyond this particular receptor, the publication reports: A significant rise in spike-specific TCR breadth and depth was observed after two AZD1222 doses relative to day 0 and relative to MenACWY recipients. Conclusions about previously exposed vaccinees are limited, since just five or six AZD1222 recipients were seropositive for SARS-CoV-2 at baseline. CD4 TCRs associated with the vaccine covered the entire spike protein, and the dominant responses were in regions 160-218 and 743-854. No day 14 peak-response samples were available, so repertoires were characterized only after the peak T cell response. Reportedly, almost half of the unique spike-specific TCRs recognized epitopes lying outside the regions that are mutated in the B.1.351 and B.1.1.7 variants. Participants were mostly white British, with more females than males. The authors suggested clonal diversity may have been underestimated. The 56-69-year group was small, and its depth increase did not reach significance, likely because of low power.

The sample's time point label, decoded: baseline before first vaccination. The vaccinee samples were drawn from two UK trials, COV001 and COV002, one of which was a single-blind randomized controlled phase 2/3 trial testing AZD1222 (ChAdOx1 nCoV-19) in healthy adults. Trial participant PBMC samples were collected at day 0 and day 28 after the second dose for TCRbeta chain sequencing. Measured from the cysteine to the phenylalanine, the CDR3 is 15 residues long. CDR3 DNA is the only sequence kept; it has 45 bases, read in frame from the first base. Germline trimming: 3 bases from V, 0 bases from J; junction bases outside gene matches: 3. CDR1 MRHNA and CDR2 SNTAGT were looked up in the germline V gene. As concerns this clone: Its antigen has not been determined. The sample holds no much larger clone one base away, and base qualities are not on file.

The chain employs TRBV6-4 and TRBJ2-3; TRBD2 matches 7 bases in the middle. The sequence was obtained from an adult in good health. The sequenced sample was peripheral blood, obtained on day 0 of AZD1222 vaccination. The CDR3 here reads CASSERGGSTDTQYF. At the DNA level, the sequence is TGTGCCAGCAGTGAGCGGGGAGGGAGCACAGATACGCAGTATTTT.